This T cell receptor beta chain was documented in a study of graft-versus-host responses after intestinal transplantation listed by TCRdb under 2021. Concerning the study at large: The transplants that recipients received were multivisceral, liver-intestinal, or isolated intestinal. All recipients received anti-thymocyte globulin induction followed by maintenance tacrolimus and steroids for approximately 3 years. Bulk TCR-beta CDR3 sequencing was used to track graft-versus-host and host-versus-graft alloreactive T cell clones in the graft, circulation and bone marrow after intestinal transplantation. To identify alloreactive clones, pre-transplant mixed lymphocyte reaction products were sequenced and compared with unstimulated pre-transplant donor and recipient T cells. Of the 20 to 25 intestinal transplant recipients enrolled in the cohort, one of whom was a retransplant, a few patients without pretransplant specimens were excluded. A peak of at least 4% donor T cells among recipient peripheral blood mononuclear cells was the definition used for donor T cell macrochimerism. Samples from a few later patients were sequenced in-house on an Illumina MiSeq with MiXCR processing rather than by the commercial service.

On this clone: The antigen it binds to is not known. The input lacks base qualities; no much larger clone sits a single base away.

The library was generated by the immunoSEQ multiplex PCR assay. For most patients, genomic DNA was isolated with the Qiagen DNeasy Blood and Tissue Kit and shipped frozen to Adaptive Biotechnologies for TCR sequencing. For most patients, genomic DNA was subjected to high-throughput TCR-beta CDR3 sequencing by Adaptive Biotechnologies. The study's processing was this. Adaptive's ImmunoSEQ software supplied the TCR sequencing data for under 20 patients, while MiXCR and VDJtools were used to process a few other patients. To correct CD4 versus CD8 sorting errors, sequences present in both subsets at a frequency ratio below 5:1 were removed. CDR3 nucleotide sequences shared by donor and recipient were removed because the origin of these sequences could not be assigned. At least 2-fold expansion over unstimulated cells and a minimum CFSE-low frequency of 0.002% (template counts) or 0.001% (read counts) were required for clones to be classified as alloreactive. A clone was considered mappable if detected in the sequenced pre-transplant spleen, lymph node, or MLR CFSE-low populations of the donor or recipient. The cumulative frequency of alloreactive clones was calculated as a percentage of all sequences, weighted by copy number. The table was pulled from immuneACCESS by TCRdb, which kept in-frame rearrangements only. Such tables lose some clones; where checked, under half of the loss comes from unresolved V genes, and the rest has no known cause. The DNA gave D and trimming, while V, J and clone size come from that table. For this sample the table gives some 140,000 clones, of which about 93% were detected only once. The ten largest clonotypes hold 0.19% of the sample.

This sample's time point label indicates: cells obtained before transplantation from donor or recipient. CD3+CD4+ and CD3+CD8+ populations were FACS-sorted from unstimulated pre-transplant donor and recipient cells taken from spleen or lymph nodes. The CDR3 sequence holds 15 residues, the cysteine and phenylalanine included. Only the CDR3 region is kept as DNA, spanning 45 bases read in frame from base 1. The germline V gene yields SGHVS for CDR1 and FQNEAQ for CDR2. V has 5 bases trimmed and J has 1 base trimmed; junction bases matching no gene number 4. Results and caveats for the whole study, not just this receptor: GvH clones were found in recipient bone marrow, and some of the GvH clones appeared earlier in ileal mucosa or blood, which is consistent with an intestinal mucosal origin. Conclusions were limited by the relatively low number and heterogeneity of intestinal transplant patients. High GvH to HvG T cell clonal ratios were observed in the allografts of patients with donor T cell macrochimerism. Early after transplant, declines in HvG clones were associated with peak levels of circulating GvH clones.

This TCR was sampled from a human donor who received an intestinal transplant. The sequence links TRBV7-8 to TRBJ2-1; 8 central nucleotides agree with TRBD1. The sequencing here drew on unstimulated CD4+ T cells sorted from spleen or lymph node cells, taken before intestinal transplant. The DNA sequence is TGTGCCAGCAGCCGGGACAGGTTTTCCTACAATGAGCAGTTCTTC. This gives the protein CASSRDRFSYNEQFF.